The sequence of this T cell receptor (beta chain) was determined in a study of circulating tumor DNA in untreated peripheral T-cell lymphoma. Profiling relied on immunoSEQ multiplex PCR, and the TCRdb table lists in-frame clones only, not all of them. Of about 6,600 clones in the sample, roughly 80% were seen once. This tumor tissue came from a pretreatment baseline collection. Trimming took off 4 bases at V and 4 bases at J, with 3 bases between the two ends. Germline V gene data show CDR1 as LNHDA and CDR2 as SQIVND (reference sequence). The CDR3 covers 11 residues. In this sample, this clone turned up a few times.

Sequencing was carried out using tumor tissue. The chain employs TRBV19 and TRBJ2-3, with D uncertain. The origin of this receptor is a human donor with peripheral T-cell lymphoma. CDR3: CASSSADTQYF. Written as DNA, the CDR3 is TGTGCCAGTAGTAGCGCAGATACGCAGTATTTT.